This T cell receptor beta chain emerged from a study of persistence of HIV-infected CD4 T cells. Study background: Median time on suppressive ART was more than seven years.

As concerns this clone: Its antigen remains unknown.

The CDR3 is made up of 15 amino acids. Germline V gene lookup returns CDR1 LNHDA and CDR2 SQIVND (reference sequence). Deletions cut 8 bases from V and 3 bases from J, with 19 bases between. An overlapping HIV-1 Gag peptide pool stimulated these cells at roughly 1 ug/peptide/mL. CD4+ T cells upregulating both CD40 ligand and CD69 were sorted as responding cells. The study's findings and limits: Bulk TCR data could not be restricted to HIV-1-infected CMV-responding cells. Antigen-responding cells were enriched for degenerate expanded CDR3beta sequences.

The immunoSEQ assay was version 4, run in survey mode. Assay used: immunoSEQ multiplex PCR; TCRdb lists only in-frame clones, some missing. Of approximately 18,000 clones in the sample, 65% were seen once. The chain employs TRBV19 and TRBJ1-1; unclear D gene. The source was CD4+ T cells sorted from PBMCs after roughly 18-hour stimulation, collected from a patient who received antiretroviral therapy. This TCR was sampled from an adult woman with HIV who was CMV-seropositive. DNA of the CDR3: TGTGCCAGTTCTTTAGGCCCTTTTGGGGACACTGAAGCTTTCTTT. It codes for CASSLGPFGDTEAFF. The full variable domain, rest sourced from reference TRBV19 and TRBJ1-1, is DGGITQSPKYLFRKEGQNVTLSCEQNLNHDAMYWYRQDPGQGLRLIYYSQIVNDFQKGDIAEGYSVSREKKESFPLTVTSAQKNPTAFYLCASSLGPFGDTEAFFGQGTRLTVV.